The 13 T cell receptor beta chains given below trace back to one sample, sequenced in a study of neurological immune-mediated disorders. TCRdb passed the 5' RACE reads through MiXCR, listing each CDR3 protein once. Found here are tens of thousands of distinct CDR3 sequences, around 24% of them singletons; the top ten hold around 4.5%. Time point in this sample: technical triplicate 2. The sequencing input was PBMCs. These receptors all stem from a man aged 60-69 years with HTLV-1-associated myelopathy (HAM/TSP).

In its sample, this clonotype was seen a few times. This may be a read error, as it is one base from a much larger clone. This chain's CDR3 is CANRDGGTSGSYEQFF. In DNA, the CDR3 is TGCGCCAACAGGGATGGGGGTACTAGCGGGAGCTATGAGCAGTTCTTC. The V gene is TRBV5-1, the J gene TRBJ2-1, with TRBD2 matching 11 bases. CDR1 SGHRS and CDR2 YFSETQ come from the germline V gene. The ends lost 9 bases at V and 8 bases at J; junction bases unmatched: 16. The CDR3 consists of 16 residues.

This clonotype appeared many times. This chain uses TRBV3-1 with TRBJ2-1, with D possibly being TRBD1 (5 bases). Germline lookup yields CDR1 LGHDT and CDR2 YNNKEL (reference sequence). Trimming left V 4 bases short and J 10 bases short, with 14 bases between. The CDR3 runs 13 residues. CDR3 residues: CASSLTRESEQFF. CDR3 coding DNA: TGTGCCAGCAGCCTAACCAGGGAATCGGAGCAGTTCTTC.

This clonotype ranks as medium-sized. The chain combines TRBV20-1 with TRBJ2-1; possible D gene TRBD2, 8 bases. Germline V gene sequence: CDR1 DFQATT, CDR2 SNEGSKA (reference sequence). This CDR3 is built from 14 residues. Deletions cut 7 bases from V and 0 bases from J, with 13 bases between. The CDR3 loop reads CSVQGTSSYNEQFF. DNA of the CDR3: TGCAGTGTACAGGGGACTAGCTCCTACAATGAGCAGTTCTTC.

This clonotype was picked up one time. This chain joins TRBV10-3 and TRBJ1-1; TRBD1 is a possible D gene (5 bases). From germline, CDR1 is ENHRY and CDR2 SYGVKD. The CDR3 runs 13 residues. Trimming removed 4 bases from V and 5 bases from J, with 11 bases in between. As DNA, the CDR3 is TGTGCCATCAGTGCCGACAGTAAAACTGAAGCTTTCTTT. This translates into CAISADSKTEAFF.

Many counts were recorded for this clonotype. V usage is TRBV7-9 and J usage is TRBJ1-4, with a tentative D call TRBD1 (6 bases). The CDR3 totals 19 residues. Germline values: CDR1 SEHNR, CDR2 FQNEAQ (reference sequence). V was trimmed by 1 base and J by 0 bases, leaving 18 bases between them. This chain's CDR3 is CASSLETGVGTTTNEKLFF. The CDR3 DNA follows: TGTGCCAGCAGCTTAGAAACGGGGGTTGGGACAACAACTAATGAAAAACTGTTTTTT.

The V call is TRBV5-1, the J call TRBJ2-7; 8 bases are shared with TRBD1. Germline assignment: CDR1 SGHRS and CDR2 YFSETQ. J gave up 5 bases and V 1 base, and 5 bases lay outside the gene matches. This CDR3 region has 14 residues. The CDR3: CASSLIRQGNEQYF. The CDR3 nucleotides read TGCGCCAGCAGCTTGATTAGACAGGGGAACGAGCAGTACTTC.

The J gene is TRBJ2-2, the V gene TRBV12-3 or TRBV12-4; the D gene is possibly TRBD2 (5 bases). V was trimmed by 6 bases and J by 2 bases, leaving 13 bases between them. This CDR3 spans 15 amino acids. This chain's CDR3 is CASSPGLVNTGELFF. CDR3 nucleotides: TGTGCCAGCAGCCCCGGACTCGTTAACACCGGGGAGCTGTTTTTT.

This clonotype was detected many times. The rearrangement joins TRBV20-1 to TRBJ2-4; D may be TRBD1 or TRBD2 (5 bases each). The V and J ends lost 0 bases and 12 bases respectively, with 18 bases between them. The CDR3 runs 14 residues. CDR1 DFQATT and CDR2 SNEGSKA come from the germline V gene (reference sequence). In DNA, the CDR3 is TGCAGTGCTAGAGATCTTTTGGGGGAGAGGAGTCAGTACTTC. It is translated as CSARDLLGERSQYF.

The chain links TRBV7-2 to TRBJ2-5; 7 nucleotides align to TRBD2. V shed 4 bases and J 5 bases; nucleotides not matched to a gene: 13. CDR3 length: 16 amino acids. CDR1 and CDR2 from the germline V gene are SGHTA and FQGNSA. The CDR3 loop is CASSSQRSSGVETQYF. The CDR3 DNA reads TGTGCCAGCAGCTCCCAACGGTCTAGCGGAGTTGAGACCCAGTACTTC.

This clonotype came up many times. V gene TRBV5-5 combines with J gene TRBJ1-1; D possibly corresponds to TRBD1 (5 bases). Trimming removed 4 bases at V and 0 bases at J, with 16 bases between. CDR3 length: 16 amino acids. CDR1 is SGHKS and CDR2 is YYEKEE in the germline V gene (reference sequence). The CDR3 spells CASSPSGGPLNTEAFF. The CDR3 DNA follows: TGTGCCAGCAGCCCATCGGGGGGACCCCTGAACACTGAAGCTTTCTTT.

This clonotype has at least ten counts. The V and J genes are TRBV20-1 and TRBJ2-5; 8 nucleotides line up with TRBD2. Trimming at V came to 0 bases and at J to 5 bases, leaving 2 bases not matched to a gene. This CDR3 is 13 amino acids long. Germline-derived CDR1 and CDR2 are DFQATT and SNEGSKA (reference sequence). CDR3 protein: CSARDGGGETQYF. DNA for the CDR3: TGCAGTGCTAGAGATGGCGGGGGGGAGACCCAGTACTTC.

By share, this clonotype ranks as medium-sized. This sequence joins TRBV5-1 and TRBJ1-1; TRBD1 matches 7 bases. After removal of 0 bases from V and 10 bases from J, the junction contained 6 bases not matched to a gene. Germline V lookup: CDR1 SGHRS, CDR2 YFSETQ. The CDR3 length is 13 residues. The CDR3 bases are TGCGCCAGCAGCTTGGGAGGGACAGCTAGAGCTTTCTTT. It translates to CASSLGGTARAFF. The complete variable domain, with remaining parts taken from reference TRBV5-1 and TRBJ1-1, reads KAGVTQTPRYLIKTRGQQVTLSCSPISGHRSVSWYQQTPGQGLQFLFEYFSETQRNKGNFPGRFSGRQFSNSRSEMNVSTLELGDSALYLCASSLGGTARAFFGQGTRLTVV.

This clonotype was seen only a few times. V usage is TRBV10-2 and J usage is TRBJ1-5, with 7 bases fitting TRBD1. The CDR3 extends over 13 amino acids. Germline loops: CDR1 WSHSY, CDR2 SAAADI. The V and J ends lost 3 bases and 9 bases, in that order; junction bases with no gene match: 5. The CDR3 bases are TGCGCCAGCAGTGAACAGGGGATAGGGCCCCAGCATTTT. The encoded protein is CASSEQGIGPQHF.